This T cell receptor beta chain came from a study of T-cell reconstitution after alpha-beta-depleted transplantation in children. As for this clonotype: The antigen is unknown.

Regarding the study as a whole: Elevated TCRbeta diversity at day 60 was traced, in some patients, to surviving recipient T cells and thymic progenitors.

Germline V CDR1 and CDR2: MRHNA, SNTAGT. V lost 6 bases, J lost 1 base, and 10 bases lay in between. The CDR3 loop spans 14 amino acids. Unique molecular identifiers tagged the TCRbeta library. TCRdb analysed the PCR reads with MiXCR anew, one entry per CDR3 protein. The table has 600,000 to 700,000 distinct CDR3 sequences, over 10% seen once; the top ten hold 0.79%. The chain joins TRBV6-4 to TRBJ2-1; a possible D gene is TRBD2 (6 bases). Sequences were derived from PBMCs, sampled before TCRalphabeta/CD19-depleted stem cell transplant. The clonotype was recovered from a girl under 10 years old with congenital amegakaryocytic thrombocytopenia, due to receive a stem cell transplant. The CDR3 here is CASRERASYNEQFF. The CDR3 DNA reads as TGTGCCAGCAGGGAGCGGGCATCCTACAATGAGCAGTTCTTC.